A selection of T cell receptor beta chains follows, all from one sample in a study of blood T cell repertoires in COVID-19. Assay used: immunoSEQ multiplex PCR; TCRdb lists only in-frame clones, some missing. This sample yields more than 55,000 clones, of which more than 75% are seen a single time; 5.5% to 8.5% belongs to the top ten. The sequenced material came from peripheral blood. The receptors here all came from a man aged 55 to 70 with active or convalescent COVID-19. Both conserved end residues are part of each CDR3. The D gene is left open where the match is weak. Part of the rows lack a size; the others show once, few, many or a class for expanded clones.

CDR3aa	CDR3nt	abundance	d_gene	v_gene	j_gene
CASSYLGAGSSGEQFF	TGTGCCAGCAGTTACCTGGGGGCAGGTTCGTCAGGTGAGCAGTTCTTC	.	.	TRBV6-2/TRBV6-3	TRBJ2-1
CASSSNSINSPLHF	TGTGCCAGCAGCTCAAACTCCATTAATTCACCCCTCCACTTT	.	.	TRBV7-9	TRBJ1-6
CASSLGRGWDRDLQGHTEAFF	TGTGCCAGCAGCTTAGGAAGGGGGTGGGACCGGGACCTCCAGGGGCACACTGAAGCTTTCTTT	.	.	TRBV7-4	TRBJ1-1
CASSRDRGETQYF	TGTGCCAGCAGCCGAGACAGAGGAGAGACCCAGTACTTC	.	.	TRBV7-2	TRBJ2-5
CASSRTGGTEAFF	TGTGCCAGCAGTAGAACAGGGGGGACTGAAGCTTTCTTT	.	TRBD1	TRBV2	TRBJ1-1
CASSYSKQHNEQFF	TGTGCCAGCAGTTACTCGAAACAGCACAATGAGCAGTTCTTC	few	.	TRBV6-5	TRBJ2-1
CASSSPGTAYNSPLHF	TGTGCCAGCAGTAGTCCCGGGACAGCCTATAATTCACCCCTCCACTTT	.	TRBD1	TRBV2	TRBJ1-6
CASSLDRQGAGYTF	TGTGCCAGCAGCTTGGACAGACAGGGGGCTGGCTACACCTTC	few	TRBD1	TRBV5-4	TRBJ1-2
CASSNRGGGAYGYTF	TGTGCCAGCAGCAACAGGGGGGGAGGTGCCTATGGCTACACCTTC	.	TRBD1	TRBV3-1/TRBV3-2	TRBJ1-2
CASSEMRGQSGNTIYF	TGTGCCAGCAGTGAAATGAGGGGACAATCTGGAAACACCATATATTTT	once	.	TRBV6-1	TRBJ1-3
CASSFSLSSYNSPLHF	TGTGCCAGCAGTTTTAGTCTGAGCTCCTATAATTCACCCCTCCACTTT	few	.	TRBV28	TRBJ1-6
CATSDLSRQGADEQFF	TGTGCCACCAGTGATTTGTCGAGACAGGGGGCAGATGAGCAGTTCTTC	.	TRBD1	TRBV24-1	TRBJ2-1